One sample yielded the 14 T cell receptor beta chains listed below, sequenced in a study of cytomegalovirus exposure and HLA in healthy donors. PCR was performed using 60 Vbeta and 13 Jbeta primers. Using immunoSEQ multiplex PCR, the repertoire was profiled, and TCRdb retains in-frame clones only, with some absent. The table has more than 150,000 clones, 84% seen once. The sample comprised PBMCs. The receptors originated from a boy younger than 10 in good health and CMV-seronegative.

The chain couples TRBV10-1 to TRBJ2-1, with TRBD2 identical over 9 bases. The trim removed 5 bases at V and 6 bases at J, leaving 17 bases unmatched. The CDR3 covers 18 residues. Germline CDR1 is WNHNN and CDR2 is SYGVQD (reference sequence). The CDR3 is CASSPLAGGTRGSNEQFF. The CDR3 nucleotides are TGCGCCAGCAGTCCCTTGGCGGGAGGGACCAGGGGGAGCAATGAGCAGTTCTTC.

This rearrangement joins TRBV19 to TRBJ1-2; 8 bases map to TRBD1. The J segment lost 3 bases and the V segment lost 3 bases, leaving 6 bases of the junction unmatched. CDR1 and CDR2 (germline): LNHDA, SQIVND (reference sequence). The CDR3 has 15 amino acids. In DNA, the CDR3 is TGTGCCAGTAGTATCACGGACAGGGAGTACTATGGCTACACCTTC. Translation: CASSITDREYYGYTF.

V usage is TRBV6-6 and J usage is TRBJ2-1; perhaps TRBD2 as D (6 bases). Germline assignment: CDR1 MNHNY and CDR2 SVGAGI (reference sequence). This CDR3 has 13 amino acids. V lost 7 bases and J 0 bases, leaving 7 bases between the germline ends. The CDR3 sequence: CASKRASYNEQFF. CDR3 DNA sequence: TGTGCCAGCAAGCGGGCCTCCTACAATGAGCAGTTCTTC.

The chain is built from TRBV28 and TRBJ2-3, with TRBD1 matching over 8 bases. Germline CDR1 reads MDHEN; CDR2 reads SYDVKM. This CDR3 spans 16 amino acids. The V gene end was trimmed by 5 bases and the J gene end by 2 bases; junction bases not matched to a gene: 9. DNA for the CDR3: TGTGCCAGCAGTCAACCAGGACAGGGCCTCACAGATACGCAGTATTTT. This encodes CASSQPGQGLTDTQYF.

The V gene is TRBV6-6, the J gene TRBJ2-5; 9 bases map to TRBD2. Germline V gives CDR1 MNHNY, CDR2 SVGAGI (reference sequence). The CDR3 runs 16 residues. Losses at the gene ends were 6 bases for V and 1 base for J; bases not matched to a gene: 9. The CDR3 sequence is CASRTLRGLAQETQYF. The CDR3 region has the DNA TGTGCCAGCAGGACTCTCCGGGGACTAGCCCAAGAGACCCAGTACTTC.

A note on this clone: Distinct nucleotide sequences in the sample also encode this CDR3. This chain joins TRBV5-4 and TRBJ2-2; 15 bases are a match to TRBD2. This CDR3 contains 16 residues. Germline loops: CDR1 SGHNT, CDR2 YYREEE (reference sequence). The junction had 3 bases not matched to a gene; V was cut back by 4 bases and J by 5 bases. Written as DNA, the CDR3 is TGTGCCAGCAGCAGTGGACTAGCGGGAGGGACCGGGGAGCTGTTTTTT. It is translated as CASSSGLAGGTGELFF.

In DNA, the CDR3 is TGCGCCAGCAGCCTGTGGACTAGCGGGAACACCAAAAACATTCAGTACTTC. It yields the protein CASSLWTSGNTKNIQYF. The rearrangement uses TRBV5-1 and TRBJ2-4; TRBD2 agrees at 12 bases. Per the germline V gene, CDR1 is SGHRS and CDR2 is YFSETQ. V shed 4 bases, J shed 2 bases, and the junction held 7 bases outside the gene matches. The CDR3 length is 17 residues.

CDR3 loop: CASSYSSTAGNTIYF. CDR3 sequence (DNA): TGTGCCAGCAGTTACTCGTCCACAGCTGGAAACACCATATATTTT. The gene calls are TRBV6-5 and TRBJ1-3; no clear D. This CDR3 region has 15 residues. V lost 0 bases, J lost 2 bases, and 8 bases lay in between. The germline V gene has CDR1 MNHEY and CDR2 SVGAGI.

The chain links TRBV7-2 to TRBJ2-7; perhaps TRBD2 as D (7 bases). This CDR3 spans 17 amino acids. Trimming stripped 5 bases from V and 1 base from J, with 21 bases between. Germline V gene sequence: CDR1 SGHTA, CDR2 FQGNSA. The CDR3 DNA follows: TGTGCCAGCAGCACCCCGAGGGGGAGGGAGGGATCCTACGAGCAGTACTTC. Encoded protein: CASSTPRGREGSYEQYF.

This chain joins TRBV5-1 and TRBJ1-1; 7 bases align to TRBD1. The CDR3 length is 16 residues. The germline V gene encodes CDR1 SGHRS and CDR2 YFSETQ. V dropped 0 bases and J dropped 5; count of bases not matched to a gene: 10. The CDR3 spells CASSLVTGAMGTEAFF. The CDR3 nucleotides read TGCGCCAGCAGCTTGGTAACAGGGGCAATGGGGACTGAAGCTTTCTTT.

The rearrangement uses TRBV2 and TRBJ2-4, with a tentative D call TRBD2 (5 bases). The CDR3 loop spans 15 amino acids. Per the germline V gene, CDR1 is SNHLY and CDR2 is FYNNEI. The V end was cut by 1 base, the J end by 9 bases, with 16 bases between. The CDR3 nucleotides read TGTGCCAGCAGTGAAGGGGCGTACGGACGGGGCATTCAGTACTTC. It is translated as CASSEGAYGRGIQYF.

This chain uses TRBV9 with TRBJ2-3; no clear D. V was cut by 0 bases and J by 2 bases, with 4 bases left in between. This CDR3 spans 13 amino acids. Germline loops: CDR1 SGDLS, CDR2 YYNGEE. The CDR3 here is CASSVGVTDTQYF. CDR3 nucleotide sequence: TGTGCCAGCAGCGTAGGCGTCACAGATACGCAGTATTTT.

V is TRBV14 and J is TRBJ2-1; TRBD1 matches 9 bases. The V and J ends lost 1 base and 5 bases, in that order; junction bases with no gene match: 3. Germline V gene lookup returns CDR1 SGHDN and CDR2 FVKESK. This CDR3 is 15 amino acids long. CDR3 in DNA: TGTGCCAGCAGCCAAGGGACAGGGGTCCACAATGAGCAGTTCTTC. Its protein is CASSQGTGVHNEQFF.

The chain combines TRBV6-5 with TRBJ1-3; weak D call: TRBD1 (5 bases). V was shortened by 6 bases and J by 0 bases, with 12 bases between the two germline ends. Germline V lookup: CDR1 MNHEY, CDR2 SVGAGI. CDR3 length: 15 residues. The DNA of the CDR3 is TGTGCCAGCAGGCCTGACAGTATCTCTGGAAACACCATATATTTT. It specifies CASRPDSISGNTIYF.